The 18 T cell receptor beta chains reported below all come from one sample, sequenced in a study of T-cell memory formation after mild COVID-19. MiXCR was run by TCRdb on the 5' RACE reads, yielding one entry per CDR3 protein. The sample yields 300,000 to 400,000 distinct CDR3 sequences, approximately 21% seen once. Sequencing used PBMCs or a T cell subset sorted from them (not recorded which). These receptors all stem from an adult woman who had mild COVID-19 (a few samples of this study predate the infection). Cell type and time point are not known.

This clonotype has only a few counts. The chain joins TRBV12-3 or TRBV12-4 to TRBJ2-2; D is perhaps TRBD1 or TRBD2 (6 bases each). Trimming stripped 1 base from V and 4 bases from J, with 10 bases between. The length of the CDR3 is 15 residues. CDR3 amino acids: CASSLVGGGTGELFF. CDR3 bases: TGTGCCAGCAGTTTAGTCGGGGGCGGCACCGGGGAGCTGTTTTTT.

The rearrangement joins TRBV18 to TRBJ2-1; D is tentatively TRBD1 or TRBD2 (6 bases each). V was trimmed by 0 bases and J by 7 bases, leaving 10 bases between them. The CDR3 runs to 14 residues. Germline-derived CDR1 and CDR2 are KGHSH and LQKENI. The CDR3 bases are TGTGCCAGCTCACCACCGGGGGCGGGGAATGAGCAGTTCTTC. Translating gives CASSPPGAGNEQFF.

This chain joins TRBV6-5 and TRBJ2-2; 9 nucleotides match TRBD1. The germline CDR1 and CDR2 sequences are MNHEY and SVGAGI. V dropped 2 bases and J dropped 5; count of bases not matched to a gene: 9. The CDR3 runs 17 residues. In DNA, the CDR3 is TGTGCCAGCAGTTACGCTAAGGGACAGGGAGGGACCGGGGAGCTGTTTTTT. Amino acid sequence: CASSYAKGQGGTGELFF.

This clonotype was detected a few times. The genes are TRBV7-8 and TRBJ1-6; no firm D call. Trimming shortened V by 0 bases and J by 4 bases, and 10 bases separated the two germline ends. The length of the CDR3 is 16 residues. Germline CDR1 and CDR2: SGHVS and FQNEAQ. The CDR3 nucleotides read TGTGCCAGCAGCTTAGCATCAGGAGGGTATAATTCACCCCTCCACTTT. Translation gives CASSLASGGYNSPLHF.

This clonotype was counted a few times. This chain uses TRBV7-9 with TRBJ2-7, with D unresolved. The CDR3 sequence is 13 residues long. Germline V gives CDR1 SEHNR, CDR2 FQNEAQ (reference sequence). The V end lost 1 base, the J end lost 1 base, and 5 bases lay between the germline ends. The CDR3 region is CASSLEHSYEQYF. The CDR3 nucleotides read TGTGCCAGCAGCTTAGAGCATTCCTACGAGCAGTACTTC. The full variable domain, with the rest looked up from reference TRBV7-9 and TRBJ2-7, is DTGVSQNPRHKITKRGQNVTFRCDPISEHNRLYWYRQTLGQGPEFLTYFQNEAQLEKSRLLSDRFSAERPKGSFSTLEIQRTEQGDSAMYLCASSLEHSYEQYFGPGTRLTVT.

The J gene is TRBJ2-7, the V gene TRBV5-1; possible D gene TRBD2, 5 bases. This CDR3 spans 16 amino acids. CDR1 SGHRS and CDR2 YFSETQ come from the germline V gene. Between the trimmed V and J ends, which lost 4 bases and 2 bases, there was a span of 19 bases. This chain's CDR3 is CASSPSARESAYEQYF. The DNA for the CDR3 is TGCGCCAGCAGCCCATCAGCGAGGGAATCGGCCTACGAGCAGTACTTC.

The rearrangement joins TRBV6-6 to TRBJ1-1; D gene uncertain. The CDR3 extends over 12 amino acids. Germline assignment: CDR1 MNHNY and CDR2 SVGAGI (reference sequence). The V gene lost 6 bases and the J gene lost 10 bases, with 15 bases spanning the gap. CDR3 in DNA: TGTGCCAGCAGCAACGCAGACCGGGCAGCTTTCTTT. As protein: CASSNADRAAFF.

This clonotype was picked up a small number of times. The chain recombines TRBV29-1 with TRBJ1-4; unclear D gene. V lost 6 bases and J 0 bases, leaving 11 bases between the germline ends. Germline lookup yields CDR1 SQVTM and CDR2 ANQGSEA. This CDR3 has 14 residues. In DNA form, the CDR3 reads TGCAGCGTCGGAGGGCACGCAACTAATGAAAAACTGTTTTTT. Translation gives CSVGGHATNEKLFF.

This clonotype was found a few times. In DNA form, the CDR3 reads TGCGCCAGCAGCCAAGCGTCCCCCTACGAGCAGTACTTC. It specifies CASSQASPYEQYF. The V gene is TRBV4-1, the J gene TRBJ2-7, with D unclear. V lost 1 base, J lost 2 bases, and 6 bases lay in between. Germline V gene data show CDR1 as MGHRA and CDR2 as YSYEKL. This CDR3 is 13 amino acids long.

V usage is TRBV4-2 and J usage is TRBJ2-5, with 7 bases matching TRBD2. The CDR3 length is 14 residues. CDR1 LGHNA and CDR2 YNFKEQ come from the germline V gene. With V trimmed by 4 bases and J by 10 bases, 12 bases remained unmatched. CDR3 residues: CASSLGGSPEGQYF. The CDR3 bases are TGTGCCAGCAGCCTCGGGGGGAGCCCAGAGGGCCAGTACTTC.

The rearrangement joins TRBV24-1 to TRBJ2-3; D gene unclear. In germline, CDR1 is KGHDR, CDR2 SFDVKD. This CDR3 is 13 amino acids long. Trimming took 3 bases from V and 5 from J, leaving 8 bases between them. CDR3 DNA: TGTGCCACCAGTGATGCGGCCGAAGATACGCAGTATTTT. Its protein is CATSDAAEDTQYF.

This clonotype was counted only a few times. The chain has TRBV6-5 and TRBJ1-2; D unresolved. Germline V gene lookup returns CDR1 MNHEY and CDR2 SVGAGI. The V gene lost 0 bases and the J gene lost 4 bases, with 6 bases spanning the gap. The CDR3 spans 13 residues. CDR3: CASSYSTLYGYTF. The CDR3 DNA sequence: TGTGCCAGCAGTTACTCCACCCTCTATGGCTACACCTTC.

V gene TRBV5-8 combines with J gene TRBJ1-5; D perhaps matches TRBD1 (5 bases). This CDR3 is 14 amino acids long. V was cut by 3 bases and J by 2 bases, with 9 bases left in between. The germline V gene has CDR1 SGHTS and CDR2 YDEGEE. CDR3: CASSSFRGNQPQHF. CDR3 DNA sequence: TGTGCCAGCAGCTCCTTCAGGGGCAATCAGCCCCAGCATTTT.

The chain recombines TRBV6-5 with TRBJ2-7; 11 nucleotides align to TRBD2. This CDR3 region has 16 residues. After removal of 6 bases from V and 3 bases from J, the junction contained 10 bases not matched to a gene. The germline gives CDR1 MNHEY, CDR2 SVGAGI. The CDR3 spells CASSYDPGTSGYEQYF. The DNA of the CDR3 is TGTGCCAGCAGCTACGACCCCGGGACTAGCGGCTACGAGCAGTACTTC.

This clonotype was observed a handful of times. The gene calls are TRBV30 and TRBJ1-5; D gene unclear. This CDR3 has 14 amino acids. Trimming stripped 0 bases from V and 6 bases from J, with 12 bases between. The germline gives CDR1 GTSNPN, CDR2 SVGIG (reference sequence). The CDR3 protein is CAWSVIRSGQPQHF. For the CDR3, the DNA is TGTGCCTGGAGTGTTATTAGGAGCGGTCAGCCCCAGCATTTT.

In its sample, this clonotype was seen a few times. The chain couples TRBV4-1 to TRBJ2-7, with a possible D match to TRBD1 (6 bases). The germline gives CDR1 MGHRA, CDR2 YSYEKL. V was shortened by 4 bases and J by 7 bases, with 20 bases between the two germline ends. This CDR3 region has 15 residues. Here the CDR3 reads CASSPASARGREQYF. Written as DNA, the CDR3 is TGCGCCAGCAGCCCCGCTTCAGCCAGGGGAAGAGAGCAGTACTTC.

The V and J genes are TRBV28 and TRBJ2-1, with 7 positions matching TRBD2. From germline, CDR1 is MDHEN and CDR2 SYDVKM. Trimming took 5 bases from V and 9 from J; bases not matched to a gene: 10. This CDR3 spans 14 amino acids. The CDR3 spells CASSLPTSALEQFF. CDR3 DNA sequence: TGTGCCAGCAGTCTCCCTACTAGCGCTCTTGAGCAGTTCTTC.

This clonotype was observed a few times. CDR3 loop: CASSYFPAAEAFF. DNA of the CDR3: TGTGCCAGCAGTTACTTTCCGGCAGCTGAAGCTTTCTTT. This sequence joins TRBV6-6 and TRBJ1-1; the D is unclear. Germline values: CDR1 MNHNY, CDR2 SVGAGI (reference sequence). V lost 1 base to trimming and J lost 6 bases, with 9 bases between them. The CDR3 is 13 residues long.